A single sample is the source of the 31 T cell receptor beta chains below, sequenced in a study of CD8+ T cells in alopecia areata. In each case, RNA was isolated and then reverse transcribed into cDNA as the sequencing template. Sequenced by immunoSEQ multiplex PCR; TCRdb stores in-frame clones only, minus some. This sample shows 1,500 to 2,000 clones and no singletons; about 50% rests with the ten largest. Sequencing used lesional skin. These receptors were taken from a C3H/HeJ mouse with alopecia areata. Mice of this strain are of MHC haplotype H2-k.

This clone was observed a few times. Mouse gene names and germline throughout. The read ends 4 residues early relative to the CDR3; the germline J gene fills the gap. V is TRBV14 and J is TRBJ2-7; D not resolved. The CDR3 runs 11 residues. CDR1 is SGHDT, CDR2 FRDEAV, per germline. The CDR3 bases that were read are TGTGCCAGCAGAGTCACATAT. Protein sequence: CASRVTY. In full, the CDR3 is CASRVTYEQYF.

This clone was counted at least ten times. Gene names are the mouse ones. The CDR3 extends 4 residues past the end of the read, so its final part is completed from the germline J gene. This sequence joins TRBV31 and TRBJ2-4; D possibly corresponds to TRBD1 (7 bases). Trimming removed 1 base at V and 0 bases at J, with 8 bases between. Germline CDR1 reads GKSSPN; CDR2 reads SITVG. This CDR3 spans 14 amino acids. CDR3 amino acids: CAWSQGASQNTLYF. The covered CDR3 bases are TGTGCCTGGAGTCAGGGGGCGAGTCAAAAC.

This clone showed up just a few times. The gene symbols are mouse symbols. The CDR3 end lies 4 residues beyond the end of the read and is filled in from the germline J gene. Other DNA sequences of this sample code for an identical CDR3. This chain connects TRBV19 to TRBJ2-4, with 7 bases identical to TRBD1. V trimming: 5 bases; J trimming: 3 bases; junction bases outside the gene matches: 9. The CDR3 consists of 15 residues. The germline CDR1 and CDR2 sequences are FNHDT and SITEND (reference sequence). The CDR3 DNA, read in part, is TGTGCCAGCAGCCCTCACAGGGGCGGACAAAAC. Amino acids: CASSPHRGGQN. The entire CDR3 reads CASSPHRGGQNTLYF.

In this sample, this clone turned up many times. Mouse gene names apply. The CDR3 loop is CASSERGSDYTF. Incomplete CDR3 DNA: TGTGCCAGCAGTGAGAGGGGCTCC. V is TRBV13-1 and J is TRBJ1-2, with TRBD1 as a possible D gene (5 bases). The read terminates 4 residues before the CDR3 end, so the remaining end is supplied by the germline J gene. V dropped 2 bases and J dropped 4 bases, with 6 bases sitting between them. The CDR3 is 12 residues long. Per germline, CDR1 NSHNY and CDR2 SYGAGN.

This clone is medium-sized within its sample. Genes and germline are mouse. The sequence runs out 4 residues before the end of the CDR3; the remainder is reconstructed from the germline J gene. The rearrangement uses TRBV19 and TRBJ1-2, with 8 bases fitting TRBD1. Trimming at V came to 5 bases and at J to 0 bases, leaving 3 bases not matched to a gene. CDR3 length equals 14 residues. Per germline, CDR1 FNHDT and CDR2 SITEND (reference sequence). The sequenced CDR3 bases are TGTGCCAGCAGCACGGACAGGGCAAACTCC. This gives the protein CASSTDRANS. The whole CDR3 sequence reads CASSTDRANSDYTF.

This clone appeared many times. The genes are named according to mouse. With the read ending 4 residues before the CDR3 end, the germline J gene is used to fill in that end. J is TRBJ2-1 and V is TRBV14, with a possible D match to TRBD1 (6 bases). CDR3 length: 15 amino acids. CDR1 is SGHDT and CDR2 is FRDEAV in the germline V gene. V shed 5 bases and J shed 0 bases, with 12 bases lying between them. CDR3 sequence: CASSRPRGNYAEQFF. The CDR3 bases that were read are TGTGCCAGCAGCAGGCCCAGGGGTAACTATGCT. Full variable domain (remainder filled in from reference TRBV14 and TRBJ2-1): EAGVTQSPRYAVLQEGQAVSFWCDPISGHDTLYWYQQPRDQGPQLLVYFRDEAVIDNSQLPSDRFSAVRPKGTNSTLKIQSAKQGDTATYLCASSRPRGNYAEQFFGPGTRLTVL.

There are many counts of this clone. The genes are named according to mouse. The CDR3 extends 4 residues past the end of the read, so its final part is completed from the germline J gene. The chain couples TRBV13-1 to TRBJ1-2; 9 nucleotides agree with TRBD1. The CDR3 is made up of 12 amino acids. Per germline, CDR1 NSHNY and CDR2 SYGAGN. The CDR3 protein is CASRDRGSDYTF. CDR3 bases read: TGTGCCAGCAGGGACAGGGGATCC.

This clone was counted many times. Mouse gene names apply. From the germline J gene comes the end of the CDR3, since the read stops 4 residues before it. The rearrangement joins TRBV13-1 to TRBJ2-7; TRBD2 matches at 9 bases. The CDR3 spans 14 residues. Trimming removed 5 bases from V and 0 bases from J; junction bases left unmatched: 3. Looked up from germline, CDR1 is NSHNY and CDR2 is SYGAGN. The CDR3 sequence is CASRDWGSSYEQYF. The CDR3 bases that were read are TGTGCCAGCAGAGACTGGGGGAGCTCCTAT.

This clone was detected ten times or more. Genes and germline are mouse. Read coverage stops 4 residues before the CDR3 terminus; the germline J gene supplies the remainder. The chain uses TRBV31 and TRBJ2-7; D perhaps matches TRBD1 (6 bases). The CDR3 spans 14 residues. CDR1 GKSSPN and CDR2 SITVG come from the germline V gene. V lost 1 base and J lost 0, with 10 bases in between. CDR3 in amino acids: CAWSPDSISYEQYF. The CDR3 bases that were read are TGTGCCTGGAGTCCGGACAGTATCTCCTAT.

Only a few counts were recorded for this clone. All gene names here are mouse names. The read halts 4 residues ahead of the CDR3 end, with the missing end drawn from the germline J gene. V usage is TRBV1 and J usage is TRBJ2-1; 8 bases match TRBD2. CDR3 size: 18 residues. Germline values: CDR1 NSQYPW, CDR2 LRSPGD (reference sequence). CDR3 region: CTCSADRDWRGGRAEQFF. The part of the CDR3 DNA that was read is TGCACCTGCAGTGCAGATAGGGACTGGAGGGGGGGTAGGGCT.

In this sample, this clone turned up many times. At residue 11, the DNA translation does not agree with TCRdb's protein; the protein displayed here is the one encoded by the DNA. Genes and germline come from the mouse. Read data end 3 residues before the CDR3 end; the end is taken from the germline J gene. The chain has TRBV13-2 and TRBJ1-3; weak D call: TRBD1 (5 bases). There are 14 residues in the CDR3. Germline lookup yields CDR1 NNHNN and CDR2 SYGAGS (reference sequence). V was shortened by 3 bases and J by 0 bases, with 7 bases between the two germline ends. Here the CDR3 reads CASGGGVSGNTLYF. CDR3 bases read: TGTGCCAGCGGTGGAGGGGTTTCTGGAAATACG.

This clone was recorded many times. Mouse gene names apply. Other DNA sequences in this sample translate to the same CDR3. The CDR3 DNA, read in part, is TGTGCCAGCAGGGGACAAAACCAAGAC. This gives the protein CASRGQNQD. The complete CDR3 protein is CASRGQNQDTQYF. V is TRBV13-3 and J is TRBJ2-5, with D possibly being TRBD1 (6 bases). The read gets to within 4 residues of the CDR3 end, and the germline J gene fills in the rest. Germline loops: CDR1 NNHDY, CDR2 SYVADS. This CDR3 region has 13 residues. V was shortened by 5 bases and J by 0 bases, with 7 bases between the two germline ends. The full variable domain, with the rest looked up from reference TRBV13-3 and TRBJ2-5, is EAAVTQSPRSKVAVTGGKVTLSCHQTNNHDYMYWYRQDTGHGLRLIHYSYVADSTEKGDIPDGYKASRPSQENFSLILELASLSQTAVYFCASRGQNQDTQYFGPGTRLLVL.

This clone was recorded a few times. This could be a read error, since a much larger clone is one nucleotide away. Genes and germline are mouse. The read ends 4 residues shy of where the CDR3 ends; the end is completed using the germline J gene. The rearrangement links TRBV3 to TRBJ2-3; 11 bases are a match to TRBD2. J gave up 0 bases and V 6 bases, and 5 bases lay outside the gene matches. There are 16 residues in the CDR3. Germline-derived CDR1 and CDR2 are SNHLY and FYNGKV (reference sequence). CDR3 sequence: CASRDWGAPSAETLYF. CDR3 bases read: TGTGCCAGCAGGGACTGGGGGGCGCCTAGTGCAGAA.

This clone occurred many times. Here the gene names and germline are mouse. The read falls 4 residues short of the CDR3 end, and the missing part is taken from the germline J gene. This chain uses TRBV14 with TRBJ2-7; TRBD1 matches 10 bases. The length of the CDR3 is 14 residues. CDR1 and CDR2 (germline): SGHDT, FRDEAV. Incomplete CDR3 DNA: TGTGCCAGCAGTTTCGGGGACAGGGGTGAT. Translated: CASSFGDRGD. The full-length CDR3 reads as CASSFGDRGDEQYF.

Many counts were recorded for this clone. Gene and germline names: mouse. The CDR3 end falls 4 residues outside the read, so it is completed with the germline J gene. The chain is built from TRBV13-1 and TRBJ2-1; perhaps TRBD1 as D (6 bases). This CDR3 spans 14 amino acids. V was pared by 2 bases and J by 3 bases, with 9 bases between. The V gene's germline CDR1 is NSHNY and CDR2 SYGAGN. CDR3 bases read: TGTGCCAGCAGTGAAGTAGGGGGCTATGCT. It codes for CASSEVGGYA. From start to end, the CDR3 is CASSEVGGYAEQFF.

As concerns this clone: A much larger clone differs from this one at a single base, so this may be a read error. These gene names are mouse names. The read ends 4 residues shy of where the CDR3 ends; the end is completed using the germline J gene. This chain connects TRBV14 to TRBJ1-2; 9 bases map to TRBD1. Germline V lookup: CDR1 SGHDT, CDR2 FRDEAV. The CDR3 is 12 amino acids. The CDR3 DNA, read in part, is TGTGCCAGCAGGGACAGGGGATCC. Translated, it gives CASRDRGS. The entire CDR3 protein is CASRDRGSDYTF.

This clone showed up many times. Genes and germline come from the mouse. The covered CDR3 bases are TGTGCCAGCAGTATAGAAGGGGTCTCCTAT. Amino acid sequence: CASSIEGVSY. The whole CDR3 is CASSIEGVSYEQYF. The chain couples TRBV19 to TRBJ2-7, with D maybe TRBD1 (5 bases). The CDR3 end falls 4 residues outside the read, so it is completed with the germline J gene. Trimming removed 0 bases from V and 0 bases from J, with 7 bases in between. Germline loops: CDR1 FNHDT, CDR2 SITEND (reference sequence). The CDR3 spans 14 residues.

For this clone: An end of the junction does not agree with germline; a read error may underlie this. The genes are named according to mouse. CDR3 residues: CASSLNRGREVFF. Incomplete CDR3 DNA: TGTGCTAGCAGCCTAAACAGGGGGCGA. This sequence joins TRBV13-1 and TRBJ1-1, with 9 bases lining up with TRBD1. The DNA ends 4 residues before the CDR3 does, and the rest of the CDR3 is filled in from the germline J gene. The CDR3 sequence is 13 residues long. Germline V gives CDR1 NSHNY, CDR2 SYGAGN.

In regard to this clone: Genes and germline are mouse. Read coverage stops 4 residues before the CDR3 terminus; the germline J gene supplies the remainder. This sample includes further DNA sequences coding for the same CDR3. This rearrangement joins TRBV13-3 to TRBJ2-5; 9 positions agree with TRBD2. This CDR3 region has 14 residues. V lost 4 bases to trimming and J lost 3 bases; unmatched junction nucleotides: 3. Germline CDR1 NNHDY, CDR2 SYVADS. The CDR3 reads CASSPTGGQDTQYF. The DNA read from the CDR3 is TGTGCCAGCAGTCCGACTGGGGGACAAGAC.

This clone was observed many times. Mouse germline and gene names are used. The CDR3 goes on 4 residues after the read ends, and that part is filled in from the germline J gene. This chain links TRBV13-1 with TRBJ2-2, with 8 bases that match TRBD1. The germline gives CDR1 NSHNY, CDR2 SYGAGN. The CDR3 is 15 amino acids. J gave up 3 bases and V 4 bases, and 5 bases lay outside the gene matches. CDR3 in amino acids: CASSTRGLDTGQLYF. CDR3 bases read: TGTGCCAGCAGTACCAGGGGGCTAGACACCGGG.

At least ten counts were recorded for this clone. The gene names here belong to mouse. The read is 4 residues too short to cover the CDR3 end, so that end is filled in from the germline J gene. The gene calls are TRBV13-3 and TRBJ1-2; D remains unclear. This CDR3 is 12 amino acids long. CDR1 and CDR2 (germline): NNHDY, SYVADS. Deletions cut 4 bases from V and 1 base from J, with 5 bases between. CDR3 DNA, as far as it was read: TGTGCCAGCAGTCCAAAAAACTCC. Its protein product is CASSPKNS. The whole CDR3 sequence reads CASSPKNSDYTF.

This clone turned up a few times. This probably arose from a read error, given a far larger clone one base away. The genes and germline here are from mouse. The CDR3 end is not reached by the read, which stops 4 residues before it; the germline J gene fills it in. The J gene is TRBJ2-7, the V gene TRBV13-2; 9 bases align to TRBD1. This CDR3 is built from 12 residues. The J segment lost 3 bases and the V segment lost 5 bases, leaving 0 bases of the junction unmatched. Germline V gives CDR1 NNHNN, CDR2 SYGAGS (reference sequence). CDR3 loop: CASGTGGYEQYF. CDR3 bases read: TGTGCCAGCGGGACAGGGGGCTAT.

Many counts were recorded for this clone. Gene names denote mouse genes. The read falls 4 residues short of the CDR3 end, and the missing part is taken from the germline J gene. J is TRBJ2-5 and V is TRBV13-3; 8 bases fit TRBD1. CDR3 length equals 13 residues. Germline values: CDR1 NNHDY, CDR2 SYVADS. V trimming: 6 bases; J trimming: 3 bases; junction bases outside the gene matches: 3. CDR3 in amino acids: CASTRTGQDTQYF. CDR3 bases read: TGTGCCAGCACCAGGACAGGGCAAGAC.

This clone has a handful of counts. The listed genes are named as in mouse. CDR3 protein: CTCSADPGGYEQYF. The covered CDR3 bases are TGCACCTGCAGTGCAGATCCGGGGGGTTAT. The chain links TRBV1 to TRBJ2-7; possible D gene TRBD2, 6 bases. The sequence runs out 4 residues before the end of the CDR3; the remainder is reconstructed from the germline J gene. Germline V lookup: CDR1 NSQYPW, CDR2 LRSPGD (reference sequence). The CDR3 sequence is 14 residues long. The complete variable domain, with remaining parts taken from reference TRBV1 and TRBJ2-7, reads VTLLEQNPRWRLVPRGQAVNLRCILKNSQYPWMSWYQQDLQKQLQWLFTLRSPGDKEVKSLPGADYLATRVTDTELRLQVANMSQGRTLYCTCSADPGGYEQYFGPGTRLTVL.

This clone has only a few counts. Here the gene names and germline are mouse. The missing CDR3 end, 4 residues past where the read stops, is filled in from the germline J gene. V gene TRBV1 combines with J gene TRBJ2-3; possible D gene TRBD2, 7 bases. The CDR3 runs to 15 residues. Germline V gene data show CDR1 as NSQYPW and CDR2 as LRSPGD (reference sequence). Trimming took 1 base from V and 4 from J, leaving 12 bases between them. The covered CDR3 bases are TGCACCTGCAGTGCAGGGCGGGGGGCGCCAGAA. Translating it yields CTCSAGRGAPE. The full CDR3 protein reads CTCSAGRGAPETLYF.

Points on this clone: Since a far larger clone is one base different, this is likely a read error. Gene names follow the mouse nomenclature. The CDR3 sequence is CASSHLRGSYAEQFF. Partial CDR3 DNA: TGTGCCAGCAGCCATCTCAGGGGGAGCTATGCT. The J gene is TRBJ2-1, the V gene TRBV5; 7 nucleotides line up with TRBD1. The read gets to within 4 residues of the CDR3 end, and the germline J gene fills in the rest. Germline CDR1 reads LGHNA; CDR2 reads YNLKQL (reference sequence). V shed 3 bases, J shed 3 bases, and the junction held 5 bases outside the gene matches. This CDR3 has 15 amino acids.

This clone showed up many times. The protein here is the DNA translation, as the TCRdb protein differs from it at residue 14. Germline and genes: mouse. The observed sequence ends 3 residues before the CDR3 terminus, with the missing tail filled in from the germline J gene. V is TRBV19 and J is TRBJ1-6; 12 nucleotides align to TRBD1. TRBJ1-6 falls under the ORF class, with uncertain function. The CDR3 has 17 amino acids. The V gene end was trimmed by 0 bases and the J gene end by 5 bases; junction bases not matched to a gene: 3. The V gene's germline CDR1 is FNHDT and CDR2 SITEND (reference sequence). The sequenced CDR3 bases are TGTGCCAGCAGTATAGGGGACAGGGGGCGGGATAATTCGCCC. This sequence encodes CASSIGDRGRDNSP. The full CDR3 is CASSIGDRGRDNSPLYF.

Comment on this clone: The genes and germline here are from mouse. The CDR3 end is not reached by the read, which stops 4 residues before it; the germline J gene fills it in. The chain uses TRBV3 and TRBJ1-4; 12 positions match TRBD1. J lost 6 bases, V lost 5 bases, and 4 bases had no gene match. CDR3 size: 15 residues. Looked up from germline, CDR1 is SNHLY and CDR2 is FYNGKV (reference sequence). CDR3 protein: CASSLRDRGHERLFF. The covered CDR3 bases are TGTGCCAGCAGCCTCCGGGACAGGGGGCACGAA.

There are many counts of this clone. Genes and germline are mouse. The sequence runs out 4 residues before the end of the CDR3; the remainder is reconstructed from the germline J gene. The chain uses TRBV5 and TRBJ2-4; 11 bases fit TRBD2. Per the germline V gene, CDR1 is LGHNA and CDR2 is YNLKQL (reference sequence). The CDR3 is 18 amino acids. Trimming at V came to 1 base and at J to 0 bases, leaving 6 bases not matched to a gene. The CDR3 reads CASSQGGGLGASQNTLYF. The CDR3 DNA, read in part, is TGTGCCAGCAGCCAAGGGGGGGGACTGGGGGCTAGTCAAAAC.

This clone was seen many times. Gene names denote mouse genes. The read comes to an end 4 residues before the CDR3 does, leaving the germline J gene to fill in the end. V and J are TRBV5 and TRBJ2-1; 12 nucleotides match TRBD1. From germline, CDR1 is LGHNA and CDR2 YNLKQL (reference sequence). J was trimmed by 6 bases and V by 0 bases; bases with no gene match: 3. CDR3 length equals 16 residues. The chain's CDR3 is CASSQERDRGRAEQFF. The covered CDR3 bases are TGTGCCAGCAGCCAAGAAAGGGACAGGGGGCGTGCT.

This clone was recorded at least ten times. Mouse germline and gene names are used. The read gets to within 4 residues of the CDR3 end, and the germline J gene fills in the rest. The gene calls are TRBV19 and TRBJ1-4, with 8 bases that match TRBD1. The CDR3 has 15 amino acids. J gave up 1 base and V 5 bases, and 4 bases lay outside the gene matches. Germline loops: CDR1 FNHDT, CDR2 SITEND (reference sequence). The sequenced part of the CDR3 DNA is TGTGCCAGCAGCTTGGACAGGGCTTCCAACGAA. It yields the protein CASSLDRASNE. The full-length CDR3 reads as CASSLDRASNERLFF.